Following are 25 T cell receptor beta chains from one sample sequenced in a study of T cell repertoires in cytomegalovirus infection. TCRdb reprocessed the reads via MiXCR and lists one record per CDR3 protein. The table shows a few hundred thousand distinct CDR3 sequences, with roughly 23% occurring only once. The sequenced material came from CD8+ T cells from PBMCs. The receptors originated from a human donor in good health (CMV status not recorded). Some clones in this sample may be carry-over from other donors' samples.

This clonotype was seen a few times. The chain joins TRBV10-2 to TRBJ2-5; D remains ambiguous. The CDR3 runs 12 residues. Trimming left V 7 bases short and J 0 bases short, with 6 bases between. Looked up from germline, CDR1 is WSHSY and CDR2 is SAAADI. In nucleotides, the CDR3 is TGCGCCAGCATGGGCTACCAAGAGACCCAGTACTTC. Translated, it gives CASMGYQETQYF.

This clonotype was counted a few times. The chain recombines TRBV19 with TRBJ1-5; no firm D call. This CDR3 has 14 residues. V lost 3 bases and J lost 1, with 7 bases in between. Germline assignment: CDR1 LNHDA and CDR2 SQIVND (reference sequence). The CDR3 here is CASSISGSNQPQHF. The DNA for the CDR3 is TGTGCCAGTAGTATTTCCGGAAGCAATCAGCCCCAGCATTTT.

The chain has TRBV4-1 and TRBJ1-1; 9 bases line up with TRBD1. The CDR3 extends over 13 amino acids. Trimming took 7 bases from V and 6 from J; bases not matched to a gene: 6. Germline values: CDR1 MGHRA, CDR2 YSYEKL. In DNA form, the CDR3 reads TGCGCCAGCACCCGGACAGGGGCTTCTGAAGCTTTCTTT. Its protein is CASTRTGASEAFF.

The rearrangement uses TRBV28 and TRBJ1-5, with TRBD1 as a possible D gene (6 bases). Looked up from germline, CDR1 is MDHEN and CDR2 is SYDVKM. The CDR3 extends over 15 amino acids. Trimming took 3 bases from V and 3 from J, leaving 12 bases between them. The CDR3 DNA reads TGTGCCAGCAGTTTCCCGGGGGACATCAATCAGCCCCAGCATTTT. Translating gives CASSFPGDINQPQHF.

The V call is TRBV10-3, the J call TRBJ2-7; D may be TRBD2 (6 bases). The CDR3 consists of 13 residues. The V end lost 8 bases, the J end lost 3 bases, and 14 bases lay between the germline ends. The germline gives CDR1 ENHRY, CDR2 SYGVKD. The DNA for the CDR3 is TGTGCCATCGCTCCCGGGACTTACTACGAGCAGTACTTC. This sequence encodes CAIAPGTYYEQYF.

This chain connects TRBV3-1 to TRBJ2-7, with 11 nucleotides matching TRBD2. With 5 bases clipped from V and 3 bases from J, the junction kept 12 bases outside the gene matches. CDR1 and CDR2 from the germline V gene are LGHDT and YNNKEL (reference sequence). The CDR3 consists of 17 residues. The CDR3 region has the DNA TGTGCCAGCAGCTCAAGCCAGGCTAGCGGGGGGTACTACGAGCAGTACTTC. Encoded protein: CASSSSQASGGYYEQYF.

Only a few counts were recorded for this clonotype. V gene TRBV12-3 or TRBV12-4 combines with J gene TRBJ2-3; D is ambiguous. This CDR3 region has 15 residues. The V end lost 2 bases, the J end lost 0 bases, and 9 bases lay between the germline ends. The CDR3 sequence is CASSLTAFSTDTQYF. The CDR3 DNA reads TGTGCCAGCAGTTTAACCGCCTTCAGCACAGATACGCAGTATTTT.

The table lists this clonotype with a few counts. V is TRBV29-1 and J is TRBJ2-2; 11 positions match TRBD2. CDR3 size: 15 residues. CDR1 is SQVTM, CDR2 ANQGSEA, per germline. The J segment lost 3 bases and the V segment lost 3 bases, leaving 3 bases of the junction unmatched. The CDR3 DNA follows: TGCAGCGTTGAGGCTAGCGGGGGGTACACCGGGGAGCTGTTTTTT. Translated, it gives CSVEASGGYTGELFF.

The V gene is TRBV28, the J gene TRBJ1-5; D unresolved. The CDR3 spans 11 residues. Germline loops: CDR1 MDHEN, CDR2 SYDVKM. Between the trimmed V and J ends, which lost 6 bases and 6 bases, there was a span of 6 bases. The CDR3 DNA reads TGTGCCAGCAGCTACCTTCAGCCCCAGCATTTT. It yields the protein CASSYLQPQHF. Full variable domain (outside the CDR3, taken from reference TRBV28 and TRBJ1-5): DVKVTQSSRYLVKRTGEKVFLECVQDMDHENMFWYRQDPGLGLRLIYFSYDVKMKEKGDIPEGYSVSREKKERFSLILESASTNQTSMYLCASSYLQPQHFGDGTRLSIL.

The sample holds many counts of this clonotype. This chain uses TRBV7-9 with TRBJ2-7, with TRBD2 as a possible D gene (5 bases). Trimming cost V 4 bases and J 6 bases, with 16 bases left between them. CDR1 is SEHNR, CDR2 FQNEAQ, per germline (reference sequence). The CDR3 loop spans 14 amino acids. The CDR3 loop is CASSSDTRATEQYF. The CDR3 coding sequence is TGTGCCAGCAGCTCGGATACGAGGGCCACCGAGCAGTACTTC.

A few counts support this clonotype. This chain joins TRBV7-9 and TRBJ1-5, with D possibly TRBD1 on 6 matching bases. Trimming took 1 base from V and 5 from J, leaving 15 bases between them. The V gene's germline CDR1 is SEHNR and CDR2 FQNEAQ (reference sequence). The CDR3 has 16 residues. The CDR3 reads CASSLGFPQGHQPQHF. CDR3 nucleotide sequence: TGTGCCAGCAGCTTAGGATTCCCACAGGGCCATCAGCCCCAGCATTTT.

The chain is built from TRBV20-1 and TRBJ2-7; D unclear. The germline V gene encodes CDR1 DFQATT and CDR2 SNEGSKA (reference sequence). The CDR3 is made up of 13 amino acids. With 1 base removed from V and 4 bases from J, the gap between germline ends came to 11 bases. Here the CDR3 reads CSARADTSYEQYF. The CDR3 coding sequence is TGCAGTGCTAGAGCCGACACCTCGTACGAGCAGTACTTC.

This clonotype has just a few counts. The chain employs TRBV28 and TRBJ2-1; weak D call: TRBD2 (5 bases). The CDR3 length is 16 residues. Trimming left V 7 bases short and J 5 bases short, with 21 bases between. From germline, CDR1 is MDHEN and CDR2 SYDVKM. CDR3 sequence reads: CASKSRWASRHNEQFF. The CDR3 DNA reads TGTGCCAGCAAAAGCAGATGGGCTAGCCGCCACAATGAGCAGTTCTTC.

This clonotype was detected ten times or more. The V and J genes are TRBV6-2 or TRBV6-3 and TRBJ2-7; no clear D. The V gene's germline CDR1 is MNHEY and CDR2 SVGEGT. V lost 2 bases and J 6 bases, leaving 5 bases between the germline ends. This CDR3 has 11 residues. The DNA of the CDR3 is TGTGCCAGCAGTTACCTGGCCGAGCAGTACTTC. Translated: CASSYLAEQYF.

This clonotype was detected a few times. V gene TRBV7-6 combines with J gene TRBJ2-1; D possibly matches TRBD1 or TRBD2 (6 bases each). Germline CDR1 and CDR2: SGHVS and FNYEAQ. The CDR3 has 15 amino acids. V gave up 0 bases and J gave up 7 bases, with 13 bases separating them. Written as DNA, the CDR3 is TGTGCCAGCAGCTTAGCGCACACGGGGGCGAATGAGCAGTTCTTC. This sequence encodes CASSLAHTGANEQFF.

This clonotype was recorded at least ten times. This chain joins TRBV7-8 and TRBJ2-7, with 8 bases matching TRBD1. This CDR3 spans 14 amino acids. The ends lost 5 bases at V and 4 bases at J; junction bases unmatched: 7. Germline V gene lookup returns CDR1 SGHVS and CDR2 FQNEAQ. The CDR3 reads CASSTGQGWYEQYF. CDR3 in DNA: TGTGCCAGCAGCACCGGACAGGGATGGTACGAGCAGTACTTC.

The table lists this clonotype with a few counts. The chain's CDR3 is CATVPLTNYGYTF. The CDR3 DNA is TGTGCCACCGTACCTCTTACTAACTATGGCTACACCTTC. J is TRBJ1-2 and V is TRBV28, with no clear D. The CDR3 length is 13 residues. V was trimmed by 10 bases and J by 0 bases, leaving 12 bases between them. CDR1 and CDR2 from the germline V gene are MDHEN and SYDVKM.

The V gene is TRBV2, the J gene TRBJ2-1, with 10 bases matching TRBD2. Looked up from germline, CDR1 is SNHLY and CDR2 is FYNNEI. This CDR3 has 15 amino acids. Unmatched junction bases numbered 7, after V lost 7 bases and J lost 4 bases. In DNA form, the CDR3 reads TGTGCCAGCAAGGAAACTAGCGGGGATTACAATGAGCAGTTCTTC. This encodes CASKETSGDYNEQFF.

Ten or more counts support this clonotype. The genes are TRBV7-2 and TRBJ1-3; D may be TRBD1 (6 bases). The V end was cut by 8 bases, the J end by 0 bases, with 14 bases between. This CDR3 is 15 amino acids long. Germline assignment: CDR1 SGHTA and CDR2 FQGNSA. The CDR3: CASQQGLSSGNTIYF. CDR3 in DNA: TGTGCCAGCCAACAGGGCCTGAGCTCTGGAAACACCATATATTTT.

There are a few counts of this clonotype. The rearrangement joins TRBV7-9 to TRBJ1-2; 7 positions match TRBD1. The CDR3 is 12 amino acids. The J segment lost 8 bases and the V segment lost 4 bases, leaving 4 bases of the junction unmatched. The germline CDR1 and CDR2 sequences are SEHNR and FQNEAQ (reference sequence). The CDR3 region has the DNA TGTGCCAGCAGCTCACAGGGGAGCGGCTACACCTTC. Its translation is CASSSQGSGYTF.

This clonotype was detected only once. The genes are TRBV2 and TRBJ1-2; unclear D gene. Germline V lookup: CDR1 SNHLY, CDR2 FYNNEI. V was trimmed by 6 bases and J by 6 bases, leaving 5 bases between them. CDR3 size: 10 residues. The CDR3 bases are TGTGCCAGCAGAGCCCATGGCTACACCTTC. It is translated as CASRAHGYTF.

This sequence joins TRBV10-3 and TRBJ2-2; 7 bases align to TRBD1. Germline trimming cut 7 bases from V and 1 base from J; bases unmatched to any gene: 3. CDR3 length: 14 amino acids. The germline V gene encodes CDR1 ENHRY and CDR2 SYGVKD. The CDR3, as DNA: TGTGCCATCACCGGGACAGTGAACACCGGGGAGCTGTTTTTT. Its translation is CAITGTVNTGELFF.

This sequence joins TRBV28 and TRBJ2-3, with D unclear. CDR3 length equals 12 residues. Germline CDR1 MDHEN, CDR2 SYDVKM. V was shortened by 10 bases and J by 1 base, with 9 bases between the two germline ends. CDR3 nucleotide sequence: TGTGCCACCCTATTTGGCACAGATACGCAGTATTTT. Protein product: CATLFGTDTQYF.

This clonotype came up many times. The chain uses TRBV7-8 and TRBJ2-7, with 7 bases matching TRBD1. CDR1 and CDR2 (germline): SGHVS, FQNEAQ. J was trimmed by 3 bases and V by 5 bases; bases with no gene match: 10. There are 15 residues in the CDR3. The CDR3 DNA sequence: TGTGCCAGCAGCCCCGGGGACAGCATCAACTACGAGCAGTACTTC. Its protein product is CASSPGDSINYEQYF.

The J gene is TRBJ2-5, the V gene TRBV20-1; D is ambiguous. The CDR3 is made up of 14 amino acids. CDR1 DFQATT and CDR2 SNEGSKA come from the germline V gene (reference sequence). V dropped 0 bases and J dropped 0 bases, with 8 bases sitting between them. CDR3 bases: TGCAGTGCTAGAGATATGAGGTACCAAGAGACCCAGTACTTC. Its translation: CSARDMRYQETQYF.